This T cell receptor (beta chain) was sequenced for a study of blood T cell repertoires in COVID-19. Looking at the study overall: Spain, Italy and the United States supplied samples that represented acute and convalescent COVID-19.

The germline V gene encodes CDR1 MDHEN and CDR2 SYDVKM. Trimming at V came to 5 bases and at J to 7 bases, leaving 13 bases not matched to a gene. CDR3 length equals 15 residues. Researchers sorted participants into cohorts using their self-reported clinical history. All recovered Cohort 3 donors got two negative PCRs, got clearance, or saw symptom resolution. Measured with immunoSEQ multiplex PCR; TCRdb has only the in-frame clones, and not every one. The repertoire holds 300,000 or so clones, with 86% as singletons. The chain uses TRBV28 and TRBJ2-7, with TRBD2 matching 8 bases. The clonotype was recovered from a woman aged 18-29 years who had recovered from COVID-19. The sample taken for sequencing was PBMCs or T cells enriched from blood (not recorded which). CDR3 sequence (DNA): TGTGCCAGCAGTCCCGGGGGGGGGACTACTAGGGAGCAGTACTTC. This translates into CASSPGGGTTREQYF.